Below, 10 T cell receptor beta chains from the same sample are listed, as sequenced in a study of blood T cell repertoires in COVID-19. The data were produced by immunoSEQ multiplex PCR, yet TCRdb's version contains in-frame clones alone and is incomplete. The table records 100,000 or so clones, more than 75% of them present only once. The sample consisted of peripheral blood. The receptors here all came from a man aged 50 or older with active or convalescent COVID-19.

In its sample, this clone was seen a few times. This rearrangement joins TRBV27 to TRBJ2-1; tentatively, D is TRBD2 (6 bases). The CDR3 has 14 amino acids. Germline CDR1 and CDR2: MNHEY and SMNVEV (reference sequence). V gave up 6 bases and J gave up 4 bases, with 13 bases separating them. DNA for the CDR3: TGTGCCAGCAGCTACGGGGGTTTTTACAATGAGCAGTTCTTC. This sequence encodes CASSYGGFYNEQFF.

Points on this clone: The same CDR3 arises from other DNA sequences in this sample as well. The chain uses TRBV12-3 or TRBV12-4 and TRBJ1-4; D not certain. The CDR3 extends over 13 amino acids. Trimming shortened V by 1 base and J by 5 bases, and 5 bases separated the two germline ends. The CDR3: CASSLGANEKLFF. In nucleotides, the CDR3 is TGTGCCAGCAGTTTAGGCGCGAATGAAAAACTGTTTTTT.

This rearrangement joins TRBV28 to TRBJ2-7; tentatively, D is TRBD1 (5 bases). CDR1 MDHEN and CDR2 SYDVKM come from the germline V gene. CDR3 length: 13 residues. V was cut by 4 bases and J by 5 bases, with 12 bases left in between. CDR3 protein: CASSYLQGDEQYF. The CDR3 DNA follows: TGTGCCAGCAGTTATCTGCAGGGTGACGAGCAGTACTTC. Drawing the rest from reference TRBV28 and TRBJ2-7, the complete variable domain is DVKVTQSSRYLVKRTGEKVFLECVQDMDHENMFWYRQDPGLGLRLIYFSYDVKMKEKGDIPEGYSVSREKKERFSLILESASTNQTSMYLCASSYLQGDEQYFGPGTRLTVT.

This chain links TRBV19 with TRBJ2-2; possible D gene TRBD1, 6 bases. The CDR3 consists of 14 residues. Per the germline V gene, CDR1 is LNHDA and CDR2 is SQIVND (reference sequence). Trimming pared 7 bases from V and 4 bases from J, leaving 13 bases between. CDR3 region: CASKTGTATGELFF. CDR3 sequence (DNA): TGTGCCAGTAAAACAGGGACGGCCACCGGGGAGCTGTTTTTT.

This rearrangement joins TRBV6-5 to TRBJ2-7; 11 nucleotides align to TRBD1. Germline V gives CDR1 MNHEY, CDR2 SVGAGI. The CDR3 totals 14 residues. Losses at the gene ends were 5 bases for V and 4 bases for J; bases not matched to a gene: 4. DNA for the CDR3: TGTGCCAGCAGTCGGGACAGGGGGACATACGAGCAGTACGTC. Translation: CASSRDRGTYEQYV.

CDR3 in amino acids: CASSLIGGRVGEAFF. The CDR3 region has the DNA TGTGCCAGCAGCTTGATTGGGGGCAGGGTGGGTGAAGCTTTCTTT. The genes are TRBV5-5 and TRBJ1-1, with a weak D call TRBD1 (6 bases). Trimming stripped 1 base from V and 7 bases from J, with 17 bases between. This CDR3 contains 15 residues. The germline gives CDR1 SGHKS, CDR2 YYEKEE (reference sequence).

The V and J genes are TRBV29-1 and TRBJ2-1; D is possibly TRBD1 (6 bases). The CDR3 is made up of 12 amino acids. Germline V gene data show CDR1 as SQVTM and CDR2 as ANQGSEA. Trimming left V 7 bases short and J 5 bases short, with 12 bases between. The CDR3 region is CSAGQINNEQFF. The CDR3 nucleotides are TGCAGCGCCGGACAGATTAACAATGAGCAGTTCTTC.

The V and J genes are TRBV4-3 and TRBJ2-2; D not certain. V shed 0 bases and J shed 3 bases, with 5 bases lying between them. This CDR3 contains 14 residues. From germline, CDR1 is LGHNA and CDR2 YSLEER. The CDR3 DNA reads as TGCGCCAGCAGCCAAGACCAGTACACCGGGGAGCTGTTTTTT. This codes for CASSQDQYTGELFF.

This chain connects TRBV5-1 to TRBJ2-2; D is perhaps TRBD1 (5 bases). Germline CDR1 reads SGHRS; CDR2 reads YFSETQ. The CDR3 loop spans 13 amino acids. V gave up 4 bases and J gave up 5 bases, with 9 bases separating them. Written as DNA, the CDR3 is TGCGCCAGCAGCCCCAGGGCTACCGGGGAGCTGTTTTTT. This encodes CASSPRATGELFF. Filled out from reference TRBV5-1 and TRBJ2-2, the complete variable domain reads KAGVTQTPRYLIKTRGQQVTLSCSPISGHRSVSWYQQTPGQGLQFLFEYFSETQRNKGNFPGRFSGRQFSNSRSEMNVSTLELGDSALYLCASSPRATGELFFGEGSRLTVL.

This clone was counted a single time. CDR3 loop: CASSQGDTGPGDTQYF. Written as DNA, the CDR3 is TGCGCCAGCAGCCAAGGTGATACAGGGCCCGGAGATACGCAGTATTTT. This chain links TRBV4-3 with TRBJ2-3; the D gene is possibly TRBD1 (6 bases). Trimming left V 1 base short and J 5 bases short, with 16 bases between. The germline gives CDR1 LGHNA, CDR2 YSLEER. The CDR3 has 16 amino acids.